The TCR beta chain under discussion was sequenced for a study of cytomegalovirus exposure and HLA in healthy donors. Findings and caveats of the study: In vitro data verified a few CMV-associated chains as specific for CMV antigens. Later on, an analysis showed TCR association rates differing by HLA locus, with DRB1 the most and HLA-C the fewest. Reports credit the classifier with highly specific, highly sensitive diagnosis of cytomegalovirus status. Follow-up analysis later connected one missense variant in DCLRE1C with trimming of TCR beta V- and J-genes.

The primer mix had 60 Vbeta and 13 Jbeta primers. Repertoires were generated with immunoSEQ multiplex PCR, while TCRdb's copy carries only in-frame clones and drops some. Counted here are some 78,000 clones, 80% occurring once; the ten biggest clones make up approximately 29%. About this clone itself: The antigen remains unidentified.

CDR1 and CDR2 (germline): SGHNT, YYREEE (reference sequence). The CDR3 has 12 residues. Trimming took 7 bases from V and 1 from J, leaving 8 bases between them. Sequencing was carried out using PBMCs. The TCR sequence derives from a man aged 50 to 59 in good health and CMV-seropositive. V is TRBV5-4 and J is TRBJ1-1, with D unclear. CDR3 loop: CASRDTNTEAFF. The CDR3 coding sequence is TGTGCCAGCCGGGATACGAACACTGAAGCTTTCTTT.